This T cell receptor (beta chain) was documented in a study of neurological immune-mediated disorders. Synthesis of cDNA was accomplished via 5'RACE employing 10-nucleotide random UMIs. TCRdb reprocessed the 5' RACE reads with MiXCR, giving one entry per CDR3 protein. Of 24,000 or so distinct CDR3 sequences listed, less than 2.5% are singletons. This clonotype was observed many times. No antigen is known for it. Germline-derived CDR1 and CDR2 are SGHRS and YFSETQ. V gave up 0 bases and J gave up 0 bases, with 9 bases separating them. CDR3 length equals 15 residues. Findings of the study overall: The absence of shared CDR3 amino acid sequences among expanded clones across subjects suggests private repertoires in all groups.

This receptor was identified in a woman in her fifties or sixties with multiple sclerosis. Sequences were obtained from PBMCs. The chain uses TRBV5-1 and TRBJ1-1; D call uncertain. The CDR3, as DNA: TGCGCCAGCAGCTTGGGTGCAAGCATGAACACTGAAGCTTTCTTT. Its translation is CASSLGASMNTEAFF. Full variable domain (remainder filled in from reference TRBV5-1 and TRBJ1-1): KAGVTQTPRYLIKTRGQQVTLSCSPISGHRSVSWYQQTPGQGLQFLFEYFSETQRNKGNFPGRFSGRQFSNSRSEMNVSTLELGDSALYLCASSLGASMNTEAFFGQGTRLTVV.